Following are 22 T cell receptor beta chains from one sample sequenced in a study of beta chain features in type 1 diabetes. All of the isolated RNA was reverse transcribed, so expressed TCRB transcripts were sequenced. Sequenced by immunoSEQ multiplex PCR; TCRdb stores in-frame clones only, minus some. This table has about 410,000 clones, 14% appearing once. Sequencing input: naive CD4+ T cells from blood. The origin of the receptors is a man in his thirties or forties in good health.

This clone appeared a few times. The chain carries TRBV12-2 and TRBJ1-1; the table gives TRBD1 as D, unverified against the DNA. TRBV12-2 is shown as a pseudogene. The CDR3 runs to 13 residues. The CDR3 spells CASRITDNTEAFF. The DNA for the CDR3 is TGTGCAAGTCGCATTACAGATAACACTGAAGCTTTCTTT.

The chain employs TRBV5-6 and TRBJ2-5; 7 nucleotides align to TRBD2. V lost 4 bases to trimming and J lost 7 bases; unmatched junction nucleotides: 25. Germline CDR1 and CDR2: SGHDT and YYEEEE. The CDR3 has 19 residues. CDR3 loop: CASSPFLHTWTGGVRTQYF. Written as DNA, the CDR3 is TGTGCCAGCAGCCCGTTTCTCCACACTTGGACGGGAGGAGTGAGGACCCAGTACTTC.

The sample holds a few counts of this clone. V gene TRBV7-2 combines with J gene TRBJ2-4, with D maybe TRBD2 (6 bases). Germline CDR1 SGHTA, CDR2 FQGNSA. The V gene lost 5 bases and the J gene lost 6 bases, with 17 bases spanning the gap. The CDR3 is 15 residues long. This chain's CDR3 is CASSPLAVSRNIQYF. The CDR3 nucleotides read TGTGCCAGCAGCCCCTTAGCGGTGTCTCGAAACATTCAGTACTTC.

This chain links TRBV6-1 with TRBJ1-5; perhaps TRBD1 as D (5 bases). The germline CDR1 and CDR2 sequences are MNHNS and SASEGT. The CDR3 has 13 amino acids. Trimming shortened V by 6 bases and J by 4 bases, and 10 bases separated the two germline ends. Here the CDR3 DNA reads TGTGCCAGCAGAGTTGACAGTAATCAGCCCCAGCATTTT. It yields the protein CASRVDSNQPQHF.

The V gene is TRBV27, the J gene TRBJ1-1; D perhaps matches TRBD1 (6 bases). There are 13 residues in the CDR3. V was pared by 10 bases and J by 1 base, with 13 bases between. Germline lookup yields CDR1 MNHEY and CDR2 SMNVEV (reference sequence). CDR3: CATARGANTEAFF. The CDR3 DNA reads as TGTGCCACCGCCCGGGGGGCGAACACTGAAGCTTTCTTT.

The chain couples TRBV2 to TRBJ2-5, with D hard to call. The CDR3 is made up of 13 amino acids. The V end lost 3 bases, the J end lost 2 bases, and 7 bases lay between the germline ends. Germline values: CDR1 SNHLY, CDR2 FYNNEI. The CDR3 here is CASSDRVQETQYF. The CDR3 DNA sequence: TGTGCCAGCAGTGACCGGGTTCAAGAGACCCAGTACTTC.

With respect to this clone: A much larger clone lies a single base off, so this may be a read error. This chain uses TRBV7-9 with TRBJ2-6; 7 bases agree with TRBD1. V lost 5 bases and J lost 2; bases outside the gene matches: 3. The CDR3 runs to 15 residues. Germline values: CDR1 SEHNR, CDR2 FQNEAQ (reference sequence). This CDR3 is CASSADRTGANVLTF. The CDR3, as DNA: TGTGCCAGCAGCGCGGACAGGACTGGGGCCAACGTCCTGACTTTC.

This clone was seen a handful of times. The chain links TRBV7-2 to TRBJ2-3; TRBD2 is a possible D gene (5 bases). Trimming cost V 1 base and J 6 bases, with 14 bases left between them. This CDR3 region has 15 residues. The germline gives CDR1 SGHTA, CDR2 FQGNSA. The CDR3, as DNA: TGTGCCAGCAGCTTAGGTGGACTGTCTGCGGATACGCAGTATTTT. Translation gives CASSLGGLSADTQYF.

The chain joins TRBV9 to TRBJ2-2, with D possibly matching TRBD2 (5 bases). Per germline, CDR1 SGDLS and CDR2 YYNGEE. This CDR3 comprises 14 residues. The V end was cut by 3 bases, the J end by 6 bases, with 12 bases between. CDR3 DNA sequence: TGTGCCAGCAGCGGACGGACTGACCCCGGGGAGCTGTTTTTT. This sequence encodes CASSGRTDPGELFF.

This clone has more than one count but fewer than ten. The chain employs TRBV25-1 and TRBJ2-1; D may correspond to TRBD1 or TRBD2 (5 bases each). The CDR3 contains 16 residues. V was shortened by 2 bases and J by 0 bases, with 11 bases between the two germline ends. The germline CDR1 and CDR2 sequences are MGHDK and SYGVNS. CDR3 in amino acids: CASSETPGSSYNEQFF. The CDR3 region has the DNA TGTGCCAGCAGTGAAACCCCAGGGAGCTCCTACAATGAGCAGTTCTTC.

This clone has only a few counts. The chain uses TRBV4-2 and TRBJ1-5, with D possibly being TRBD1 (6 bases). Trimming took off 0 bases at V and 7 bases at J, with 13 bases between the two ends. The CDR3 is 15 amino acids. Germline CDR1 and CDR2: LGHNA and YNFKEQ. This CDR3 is CASSQDWGGGQPQHF. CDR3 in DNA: TGTGCCAGCAGCCAAGATTGGGGGGGCGGGCAGCCCCAGCATTTT.

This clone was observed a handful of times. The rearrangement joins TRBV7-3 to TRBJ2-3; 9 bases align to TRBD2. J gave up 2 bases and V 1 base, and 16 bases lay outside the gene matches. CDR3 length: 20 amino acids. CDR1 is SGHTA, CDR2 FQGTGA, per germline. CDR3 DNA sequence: TGTGCCAGCAGCTTAAATGTCTTTACCCGCGGCGGGAGGGCCACAGATACGCAGTATTTT. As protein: CASSLNVFTRGGRATDTQYF.

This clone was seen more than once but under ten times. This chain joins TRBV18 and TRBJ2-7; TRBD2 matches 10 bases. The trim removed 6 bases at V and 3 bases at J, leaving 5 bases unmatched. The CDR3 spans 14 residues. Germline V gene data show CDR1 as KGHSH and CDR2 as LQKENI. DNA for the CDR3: TGTGCCAGCTCTCTAACTAGCGGGAACTACGAGCAGTACGTC. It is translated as CASSLTSGNYEQYV.

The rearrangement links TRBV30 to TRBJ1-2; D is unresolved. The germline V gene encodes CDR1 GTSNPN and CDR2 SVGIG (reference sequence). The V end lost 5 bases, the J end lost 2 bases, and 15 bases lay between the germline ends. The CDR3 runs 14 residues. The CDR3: CAWAFRSLNYGYTF. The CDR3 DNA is TGTGCCTGGGCATTTCGGTCACTAAACTATGGCTACACCTTC.

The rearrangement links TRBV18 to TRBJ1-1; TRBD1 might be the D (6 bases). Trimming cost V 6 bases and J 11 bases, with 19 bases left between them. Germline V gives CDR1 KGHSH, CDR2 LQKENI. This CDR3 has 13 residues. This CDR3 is CASSRQAGMEAFF. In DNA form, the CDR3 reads TGTGCCAGCTCTCGACAGGCAGGGATGGAGGCTTTCTTT. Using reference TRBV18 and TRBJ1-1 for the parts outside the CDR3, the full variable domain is NAGVMQNPRHLVRRRGQEARLRCSPMKGHSHVYWYRQLPEEGLKFMVYLQKENIIDESGMPKERFSAEFPKEGPSILRIQQVVRGDSAAYFCASSRQAGMEAFFGQGTRLTVV.

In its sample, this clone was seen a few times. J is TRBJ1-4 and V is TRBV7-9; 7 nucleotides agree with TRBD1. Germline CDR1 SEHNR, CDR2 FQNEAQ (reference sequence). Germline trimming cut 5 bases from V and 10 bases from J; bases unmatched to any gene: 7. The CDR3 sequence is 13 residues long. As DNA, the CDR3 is TGTGCCAGCAGCCTGGACAGGCAGGCAAAACTGTTTTTT. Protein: CASSLDRQAKLFF.

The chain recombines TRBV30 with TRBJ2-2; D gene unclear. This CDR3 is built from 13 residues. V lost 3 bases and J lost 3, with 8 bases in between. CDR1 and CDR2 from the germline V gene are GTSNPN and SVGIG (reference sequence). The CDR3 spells CAWRVRYTGELFF. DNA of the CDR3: TGTGCCTGGAGGGTACGGTACACCGGGGAGCTGTTTTTT.

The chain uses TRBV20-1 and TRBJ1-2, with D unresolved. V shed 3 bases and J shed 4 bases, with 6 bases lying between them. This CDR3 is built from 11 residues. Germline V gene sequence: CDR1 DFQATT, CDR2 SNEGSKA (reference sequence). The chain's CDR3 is CSARNPYGYTF. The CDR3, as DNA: TGCAGTGCTAGGAACCCCTATGGCTACACCTTC.

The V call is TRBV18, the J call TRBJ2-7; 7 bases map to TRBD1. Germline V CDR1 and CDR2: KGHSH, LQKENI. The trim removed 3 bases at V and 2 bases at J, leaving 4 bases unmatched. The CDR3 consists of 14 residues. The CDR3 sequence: CASSPGQSPYEQYF. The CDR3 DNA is TGTGCCAGCTCACCGGGACAGTCTCCCTACGAGCAGTACTTC. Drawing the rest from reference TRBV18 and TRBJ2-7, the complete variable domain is NAGVMQNPRHLVRRRGQEARLRCSPMKGHSHVYWYRQLPEEGLKFMVYLQKENIIDESGMPKERFSAEFPKEGPSILRIQQVVRGDSAAYFCASSPGQSPYEQYFGPGTRLTVT.

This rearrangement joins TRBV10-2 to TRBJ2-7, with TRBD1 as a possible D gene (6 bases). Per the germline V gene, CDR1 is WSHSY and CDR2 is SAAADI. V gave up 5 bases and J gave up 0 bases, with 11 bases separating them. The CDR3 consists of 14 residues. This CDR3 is CASSSWDISYEQYV. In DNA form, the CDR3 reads TGCGCCAGCAGTTCATGGGACATCTCCTACGAGCAGTACGTC.

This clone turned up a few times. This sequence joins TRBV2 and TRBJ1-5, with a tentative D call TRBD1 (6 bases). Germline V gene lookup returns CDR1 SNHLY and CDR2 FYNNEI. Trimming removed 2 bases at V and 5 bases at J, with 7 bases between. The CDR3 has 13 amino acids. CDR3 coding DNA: TGTGCCAGCAGTGAATGGGGGCATCAGCCCCAGCATTTT. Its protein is CASSEWGHQPQHF.

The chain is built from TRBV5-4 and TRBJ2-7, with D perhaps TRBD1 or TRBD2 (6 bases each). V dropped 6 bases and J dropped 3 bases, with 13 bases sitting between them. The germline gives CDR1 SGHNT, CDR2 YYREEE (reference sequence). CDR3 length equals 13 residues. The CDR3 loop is CASKRRGDYEQYF. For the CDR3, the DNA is TGTGCCAGCAAGAGAAGGGGGGACTACGAGCAGTACTTC.